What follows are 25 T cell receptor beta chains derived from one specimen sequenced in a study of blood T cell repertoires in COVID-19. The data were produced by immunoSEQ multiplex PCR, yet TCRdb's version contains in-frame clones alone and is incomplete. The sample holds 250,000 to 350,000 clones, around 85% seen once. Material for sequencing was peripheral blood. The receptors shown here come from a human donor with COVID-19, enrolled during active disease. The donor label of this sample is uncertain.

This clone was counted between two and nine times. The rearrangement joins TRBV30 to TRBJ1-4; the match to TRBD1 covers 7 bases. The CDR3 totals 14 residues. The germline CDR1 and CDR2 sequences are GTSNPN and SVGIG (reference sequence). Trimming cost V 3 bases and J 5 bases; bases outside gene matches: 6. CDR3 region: CAWSFDRANEKLFF. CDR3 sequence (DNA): TGTGCCTGGAGCTTCGACAGGGCGAATGAAAAACTGTTTTTT. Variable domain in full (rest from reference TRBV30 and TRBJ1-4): SQTIHQWPATLVQPVGSPLSLECTVEGTSNPNLYWYRQAAGRGLQLLFYSVGIGQISSEVPQNLSASRPQDRQFILSSKKLLLSDSGFYLCAWSFDRANEKLFFGSGTQLSVL.

This chain's CDR3 is CASLNSRTDTQYF. The CDR3 DNA reads as TGTGCCAGCCTAAACTCCCGCACAGATACGCAGTATTTT. This sequence joins TRBV28 and TRBJ2-3; D unclear. V lost 8 bases, J lost 1 base, and 10 bases lay in between. The CDR3 consists of 13 residues. Germline lookup yields CDR1 MDHEN and CDR2 SYDVKM.

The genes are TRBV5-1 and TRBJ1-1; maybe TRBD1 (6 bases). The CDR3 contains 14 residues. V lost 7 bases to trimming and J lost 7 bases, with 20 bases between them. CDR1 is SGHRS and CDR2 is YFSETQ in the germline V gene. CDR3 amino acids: CASVQDSSKGEAFF. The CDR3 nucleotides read TGCGCCAGCGTCCAGGACAGCTCTAAGGGTGAAGCTTTCTTT.

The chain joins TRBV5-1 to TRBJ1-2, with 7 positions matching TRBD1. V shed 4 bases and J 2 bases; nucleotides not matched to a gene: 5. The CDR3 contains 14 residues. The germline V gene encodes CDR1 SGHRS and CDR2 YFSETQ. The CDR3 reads CASSAQGDNYGYTF. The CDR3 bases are TGCGCCAGCAGCGCTCAGGGGGACAACTATGGCTACACCTTC.

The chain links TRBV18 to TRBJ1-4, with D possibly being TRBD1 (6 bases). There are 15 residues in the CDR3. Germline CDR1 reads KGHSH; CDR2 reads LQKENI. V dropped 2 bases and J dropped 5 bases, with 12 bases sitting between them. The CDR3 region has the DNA TGTGCCAGCTCACCAGCACAGGGACGGAATGAAAAACTGTTTTTT. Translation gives CASSPAQGRNEKLFF.

The CDR3 nucleotides read TGTGCCAGCAGCTACATCACCGCCTTTACAGGGGTGGCTTTCTTT. Translating it yields CASSYITAFTGVAFF. The rearrangement joins TRBV7-9 to TRBJ1-1; 7 nucleotides match TRBD1. The junction had 16 bases not matched to a gene; V was cut back by 4 bases and J by 11 bases. There are 15 residues in the CDR3. Germline CDR1 reads SEHNR; CDR2 reads FQNEAQ (reference sequence).

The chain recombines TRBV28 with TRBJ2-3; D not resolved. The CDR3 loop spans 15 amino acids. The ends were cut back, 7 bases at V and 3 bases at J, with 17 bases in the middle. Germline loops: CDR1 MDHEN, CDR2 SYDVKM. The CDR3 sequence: CASTLSLSQTDTQYF. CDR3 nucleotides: TGTGCCAGCACCCTATCGCTATCTCAAACAGATACGCAGTATTTT.

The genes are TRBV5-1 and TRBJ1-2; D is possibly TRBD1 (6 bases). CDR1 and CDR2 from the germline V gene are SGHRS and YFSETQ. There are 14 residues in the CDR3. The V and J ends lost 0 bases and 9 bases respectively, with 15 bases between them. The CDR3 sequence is CASSLETETGSYTF. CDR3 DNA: TGCGCCAGCAGCTTGGAAACAGAGACAGGCAGCTACACCTTC.

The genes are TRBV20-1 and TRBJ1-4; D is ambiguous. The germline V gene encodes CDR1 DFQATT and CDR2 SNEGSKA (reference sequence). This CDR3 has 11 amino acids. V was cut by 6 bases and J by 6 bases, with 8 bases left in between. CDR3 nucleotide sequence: TGCAGTGCGAGACATGATGAAAAACTGTTTTTT. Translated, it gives CSARHDEKLFF.

The CDR3 region has the DNA TGTGCCAGTAGTCCGGCGGGGAGCTCCTACAATGAGCAGTTCTTC. Protein sequence: CASSPAGSSYNEQFF. J is TRBJ2-1 and V is TRBV19, with a possible D match to TRBD2 (6 bases). This CDR3 spans 15 amino acids. V was trimmed by 5 bases and J by 0 bases, leaving 11 bases between them. Germline CDR1 and CDR2: LNHDA and SQIVND (reference sequence).

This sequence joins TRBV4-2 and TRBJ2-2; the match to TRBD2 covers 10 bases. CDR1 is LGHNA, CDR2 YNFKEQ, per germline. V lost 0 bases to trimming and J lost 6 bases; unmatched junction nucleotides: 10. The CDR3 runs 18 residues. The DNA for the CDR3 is TGTGCCAGCAGCCAAGAAGGGCTAGCGGGAGATCGGGCCGGGGAGCTGTTTTTT. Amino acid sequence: CASSQEGLAGDRAGELFF.

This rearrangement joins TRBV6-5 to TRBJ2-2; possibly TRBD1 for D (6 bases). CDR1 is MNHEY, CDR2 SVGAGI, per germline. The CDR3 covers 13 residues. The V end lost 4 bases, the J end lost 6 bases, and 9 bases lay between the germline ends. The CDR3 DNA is TGTGCCAGCAGTTCCAACAGGGCCGGGGAGCTGTTTTTT. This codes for CASSSNRAGELFF.

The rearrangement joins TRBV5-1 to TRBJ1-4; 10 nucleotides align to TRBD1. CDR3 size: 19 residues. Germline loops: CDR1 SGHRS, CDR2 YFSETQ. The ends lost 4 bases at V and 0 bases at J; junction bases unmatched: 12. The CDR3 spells CASSPRTGGRSATNEKLFF. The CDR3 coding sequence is TGCGCCAGCAGCCCGAGGACAGGGGGAAGGTCGGCAACTAATGAAAAACTGTTTTTT.

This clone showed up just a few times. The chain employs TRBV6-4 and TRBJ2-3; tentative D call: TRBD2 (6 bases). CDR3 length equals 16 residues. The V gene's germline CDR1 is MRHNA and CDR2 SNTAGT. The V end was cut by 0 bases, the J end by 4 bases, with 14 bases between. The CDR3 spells CASSDSVGASADTQYF. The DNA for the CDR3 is TGTGCCAGCAGTGACTCGGTCGGGGCTAGCGCAGATACGCAGTATTTT.

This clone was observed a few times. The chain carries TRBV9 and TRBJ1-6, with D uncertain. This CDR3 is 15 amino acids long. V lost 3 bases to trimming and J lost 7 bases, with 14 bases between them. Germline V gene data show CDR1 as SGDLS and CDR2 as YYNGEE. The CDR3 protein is CASSATGVENSPLHF. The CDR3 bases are TGTGCCAGCAGCGCCACCGGGGTAGAGAATTCACCCCTCCACTTT. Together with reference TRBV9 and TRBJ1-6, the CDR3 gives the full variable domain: DSGVTQTPKHLITATGQRVTLRCSPRSGDLSVYWYQQSLDQGLQFLIQYYNGEERAKGNILERFSAQQFPDLHSELNLSSLELGDSALYFCASSATGVENSPLHFGNGTRLTVT.

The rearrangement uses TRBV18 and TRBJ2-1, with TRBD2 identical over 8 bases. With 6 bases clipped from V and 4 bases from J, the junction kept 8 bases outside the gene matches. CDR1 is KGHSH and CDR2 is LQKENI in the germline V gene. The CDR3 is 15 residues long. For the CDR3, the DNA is TGTGCCAGCTCCCCCAGCGGGAGCGGGTACAATGAGCAGTTCTTC. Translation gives CASSPSGSGYNEQFF.

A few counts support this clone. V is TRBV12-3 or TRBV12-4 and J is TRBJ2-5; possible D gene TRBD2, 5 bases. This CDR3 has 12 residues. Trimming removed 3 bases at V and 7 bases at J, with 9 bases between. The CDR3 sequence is CASSLYRGTQYF. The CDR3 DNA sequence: TGTGCCAGCAGTTTGTACCGGGGGACCCAGTACTTC.

The CDR3: CASSRGVLNSPLHF. The CDR3 nucleotides read TGTGCCAGCAGCCGGGGAGTCTTAAATTCACCCCTCCACTTT. The rearrangement uses TRBV7-9 and TRBJ1-6; D is uncertain. The CDR3 is 14 residues long. Trimming took off 5 bases at V and 7 bases at J, with 12 bases between the two ends. The germline V gene encodes CDR1 SEHNR and CDR2 FQNEAQ (reference sequence).

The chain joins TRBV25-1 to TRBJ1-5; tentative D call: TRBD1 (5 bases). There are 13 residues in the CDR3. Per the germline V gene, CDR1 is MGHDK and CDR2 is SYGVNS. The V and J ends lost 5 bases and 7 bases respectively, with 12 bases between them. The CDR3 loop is CASSPGVGQPQHF. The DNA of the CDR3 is TGTGCCAGCAGTCCGGGGGTGGGACAGCCCCAGCATTTT.

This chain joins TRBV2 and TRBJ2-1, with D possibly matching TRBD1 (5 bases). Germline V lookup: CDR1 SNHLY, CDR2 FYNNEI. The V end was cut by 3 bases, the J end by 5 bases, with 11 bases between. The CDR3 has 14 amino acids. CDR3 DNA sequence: TGTGCCAGCAGTGAGGGGCGGTTGGACAATGAGCAGTTCTTC. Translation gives CASSEGRLDNEQFF.

CDR3 DNA sequence: TGTGCCAGCAGTGAAGAGGCAGGGGGCTATAATTCACCCCTCCACTTT. Amino acid sequence: CASSEEAGGYNSPLHF. The chain carries TRBV2 and TRBJ1-6; 7 nucleotides align to TRBD1. The germline CDR1 and CDR2 sequences are SNHLY and FYNNEI. This CDR3 is 16 amino acids long. V shed 1 base and J 3 bases; nucleotides not matched to a gene: 3.

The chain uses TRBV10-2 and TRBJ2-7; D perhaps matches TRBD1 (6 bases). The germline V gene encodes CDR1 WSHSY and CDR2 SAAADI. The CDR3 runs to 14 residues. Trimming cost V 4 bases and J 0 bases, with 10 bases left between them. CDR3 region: CASSVGAYSYEQYF. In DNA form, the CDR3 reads TGCGCCAGCAGTGTGGGGGCTTACTCCTACGAGCAGTACTTC.

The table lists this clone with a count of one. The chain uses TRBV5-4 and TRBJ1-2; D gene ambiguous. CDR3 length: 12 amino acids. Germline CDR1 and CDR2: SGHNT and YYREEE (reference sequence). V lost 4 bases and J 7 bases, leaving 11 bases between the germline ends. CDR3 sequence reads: CASSPSTLGYTF. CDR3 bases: TGTGCCAGCAGCCCCTCTACCCTTGGCTACACCTTC.

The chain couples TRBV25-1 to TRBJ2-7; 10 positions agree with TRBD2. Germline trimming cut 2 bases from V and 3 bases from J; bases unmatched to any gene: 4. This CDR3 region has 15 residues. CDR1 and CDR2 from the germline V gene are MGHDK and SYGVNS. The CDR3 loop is CASSENLAGVYEQYF. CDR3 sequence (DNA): TGTGCCAGCAGTGAAAACCTAGCGGGAGTCTACGAGCAGTACTTC.

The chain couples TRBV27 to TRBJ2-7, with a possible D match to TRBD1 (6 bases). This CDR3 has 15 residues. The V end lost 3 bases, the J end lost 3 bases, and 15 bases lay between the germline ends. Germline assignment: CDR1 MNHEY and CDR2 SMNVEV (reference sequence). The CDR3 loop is CASSFNLGQNYEQYF. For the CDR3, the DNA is TGTGCCAGCAGTTTCAATCTTGGACAGAACTACGAGCAGTACTTC.